What follows are 22 T cell receptor beta chains derived from one specimen sequenced in a study of blood T cell repertoires in COVID-19. Sequenced by immunoSEQ multiplex PCR; TCRdb stores in-frame clones only, minus some. The sample holds under 50,000 clones, 65% to 85% seen once. Sequences were obtained from peripheral blood. The receptors shown here come from a human donor with active or convalescent COVID-19. The donor label of this sample is uncertain.

The rearrangement links TRBV18 to TRBJ1-5, with D possibly being TRBD1 (5 bases). The V gene's germline CDR1 is KGHSH and CDR2 LQKENI. V gave up 5 bases and J gave up 7 bases, with 18 bases separating them. The CDR3 is 15 residues long. In nucleotides, the CDR3 is TGTGCCAGCTCAGGGACGCGGGGGGTCGGGCAGCCCCAGCATTTT. This codes for CASSGTRGVGQPQHF.

V is TRBV6-5 and J is TRBJ2-7; 8 bases map to TRBD1. The trim removed 4 bases at V and 0 bases at J, leaving 5 bases unmatched. Germline V gives CDR1 MNHEY, CDR2 SVGAGI. The CDR3 is made up of 15 amino acids. Here the CDR3 reads CASSSGGADSYEQYF. The CDR3 coding sequence is TGTGCCAGCAGTTCAGGGGGCGCAGACTCCTACGAGCAGTACTTC.

This clone was recorded only once. The chain joins TRBV7-2 to TRBJ2-7; tentatively, D is TRBD2 (6 bases). This CDR3 is built from 14 residues. Per germline, CDR1 SGHTA and CDR2 FQGNSA. V lost 5 bases to trimming and J lost 4 bases, with 15 bases between them. The CDR3 coding sequence is TGTGCCAGCAGCCCCCCTGCGGGGTTATACGAGCAGTACTTC. Translated, it gives CASSPPAGLYEQYF. Looking up the rest from reference TRBV7-2 and TRBJ2-7 gives the full variable domain: GAGVSQSPSNKVTEKGKDVELRCDPISGHTALYWYRQSLGQGLEFLIYFQGNSAPDKSGLPSDRFSAERTGGSVSTLTIQRTQQEDSAVYLCASSPPAGLYEQYFGPGTRLTVT.

The rearrangement links TRBV5-4 to TRBJ1-1; TRBD1 matches 11 bases. The junction had 6 bases not matched to a gene; V was cut back by 4 bases and J by 4 bases. Germline CDR1 SGHNT, CDR2 YYREEE (reference sequence). The CDR3 loop spans 15 amino acids. CDR3 protein: CASSVDRGLGTEAFF. In nucleotides, the CDR3 is TGTGCCAGCAGCGTGGACAGGGGGCTGGGCACTGAAGCTTTCTTT.

This sequence joins TRBV5-1 and TRBJ2-2; a weak D match, TRBD1 (5 bases). V was clipped by 5 bases and J by 1 base, with 12 bases between them. Germline values: CDR1 SGHRS, CDR2 YFSETQ. This CDR3 spans 15 amino acids. The CDR3 DNA sequence: TGCGCCAGCAGATATCAGGGATTGAACACCGGGGAGCTGTTTTTT. Translation gives CASRYQGLNTGELFF.

This clone was observed once. V usage is TRBV4-2 and J usage is TRBJ1-3; D is undetermined. The CDR3 sequence is 15 residues long. The germline gives CDR1 LGHNA, CDR2 YNFKEQ. V was clipped by 1 base and J by 4 bases, with 11 bases between them. As DNA, the CDR3 is TGTGCCAGCAGCCAAGTCACGGGGTACGGAAACACCATATATTTT. Residues: CASSQVTGYGNTIYF.

The V and J genes are TRBV30 and TRBJ2-7; 8 bases match TRBD1. V shed 1 base and J 5 bases; nucleotides not matched to a gene: 4. Germline V gene data show CDR1 as GTSNPN and CDR2 as SVGIG (reference sequence). CDR3 length equals 13 residues. CDR3 sequence (DNA): TGTGCCTGGAGTGGCGGACAGGGCGACGAGCAGTACTTC. Its translation is CAWSGGQGDEQYF.

This chain uses TRBV6-5 with TRBJ1-5; 9 bases line up with TRBD1. Germline CDR1 MNHEY, CDR2 SVGAGI. V dropped 2 bases and J dropped 1; count of bases not matched to a gene: 0. This CDR3 has 15 residues. The CDR3 reads CASSYGQGSNQPQHF. CDR3 nucleotide sequence: TGTGCCAGCAGTTACGGACAGGGGAGCAATCAGCCCCAGCATTTT.

The V call is TRBV13, the J call TRBJ1-1, with D hard to call. Germline CDR1 is PRHDT and CDR2 is FYEKMQ (reference sequence). V dropped 2 bases and J dropped 1 base, with 14 bases sitting between them. The CDR3 runs 16 residues. In nucleotides, the CDR3 is TGTGCCAGCAGCTTAATTGGGTCGGGGAGGAACACTGAAGCTTTCTTT. This sequence encodes CASSLIGSGRNTEAFF. Based on the CDR3 plus reference TRBV13 and TRBJ1-1, the full variable domain is AAGVIQSPRHLIKEKRETATLKCYPIPRHDTVYWYQQGPGQDPQFLISFYEKMQSDKGSIPDRFSAQQFSDYHSELNMSSLELGDSALYFCASSLIGSGRNTEAFFGQGTRLTVV.

This chain links TRBV11-3 with TRBJ1-1; 9 positions agree with TRBD1. Germline values: CDR1 SGHNT, CDR2 YENEEA. There are 16 residues in the CDR3. V dropped 5 bases and J dropped 5; count of bases not matched to a gene: 12. This chain's CDR3 is CASSPRDRVIWTEAFF. The CDR3 region has the DNA TGTGCCAGCAGCCCCCGGGACAGGGTGATTTGGACTGAAGCTTTCTTT.

The chain recombines TRBV21-1 with TRBJ2-3; the DNA was not used to check the table's D call, TRBD1. TRBV21-1 is shown as a pseudogene. The CDR3 is made up of 17 amino acids. In DNA form, the CDR3 reads TGTGCCAGCACCTTCCCGGGACAGGTGTCTCGGGCAGATACGCAGTATTTT. Translating gives CASTFPGQVSRADTQYF.

J is TRBJ2-7 and V is TRBV10-2; 9 nucleotides line up with TRBD1. Germline loops: CDR1 WSHSY, CDR2 SAAADI. CDR3 length equals 14 residues. After removal of 6 bases from V and 2 bases from J, the junction contained 5 bases not matched to a gene. This CDR3 reads CASRAGDRAYEQYF. The DNA for the CDR3 is TGCGCCAGCAGGGCGGGGGACAGGGCCTACGAGCAGTACTTC.

The chain has TRBV4-2 and TRBJ2-2; 8 bases agree with TRBD2. The CDR3 spans 19 residues. V was clipped by 0 bases and J by 4 bases; unmatched bases: 13. Germline-derived CDR1 and CDR2 are LGHNA and YNFKEQ. The CDR3 DNA is TGTGCCAGCAGCCAAGATGCTTACAGCGGGAGAACGGGCACCGGGGAGCTGTTTTTT. Protein product: CASSQDAYSGRTGTGELFF.

This chain connects TRBV10-3 to TRBJ1-3, with D unclear. CDR1 is ENHRY, CDR2 SYGVKD, per germline. CDR3 length: 15 amino acids. V shed 6 bases and J shed 0 bases, with 12 bases lying between them. The CDR3 reads CAIRLDGNSGNTIYF. CDR3 nucleotide sequence: TGTGCCATCAGGCTAGACGGAAACTCTGGAAACACCATATATTTT.

V and J are TRBV7-2 and TRBJ1-5, with D tentatively TRBD1 (6 bases). Germline V gives CDR1 SGHTA, CDR2 FQGNSA. Trimming took off 6 bases at V and 0 bases at J, with 15 bases between the two ends. The CDR3 is 16 residues long. CDR3 coding DNA: TGTGCCAGCAGTCTACAGGGCCTTTATAGCAATCAGCCCCAGCATTTT. Translated, it gives CASSLQGLYSNQPQHF.

J is TRBJ1-5 and V is TRBV20-1; no reliable D call. The CDR3 is 13 amino acids. Germline V lookup: CDR1 DFQATT, CDR2 SNEGSKA (reference sequence). With 3 bases removed from V and 0 bases from J, the gap between germline ends came to 6 bases. The chain's CDR3 is CSASGLSNQPQHF. CDR3 nucleotide sequence: TGCAGTGCTAGTGGACTTAGCAATCAGCCCCAGCATTTT.

The chain combines TRBV9 with TRBJ2-1, with 8 bases lining up with TRBD2. The CDR3 extends over 17 amino acids. After removal of 0 bases from V and 2 bases from J, the junction contained 7 bases not matched to a gene. Germline lookup yields CDR1 SGDLS and CDR2 YYNGEE. The CDR3 loop is CASSVDHSGNPYNEQFF. The CDR3 DNA reads TGTGCCAGCAGCGTAGACCATAGCGGGAACCCCTACAATGAGCAGTTCTTC.

The CDR3 bases are TGTGCCAGCAGCTCTAGCGGGCCAAATGAGCAGTTCTTC. Amino acid sequence: CASSSSGPNEQFF. The chain uses TRBV9 and TRBJ2-1, with 8 bases aligning to TRBD2. This CDR3 is 13 amino acids long. Trimming at V came to 4 bases and at J to 7 bases, leaving 4 bases not matched to a gene. From germline, CDR1 is SGDLS and CDR2 YYNGEE.

V gene TRBV5-1 combines with J gene TRBJ2-3; a possible D gene is TRBD2 (5 bases). The CDR3 has 16 residues. CDR1 is SGHRS and CDR2 is YFSETQ in the germline V gene. The V and J ends lost 3 bases and 0 bases respectively, with 14 bases between them. The CDR3 nucleotides read TGCGCCAGCAGCTCTGGAAGCGGATATAGCACAGATACGCAGTATTTT. Amino acids: CASSSGSGYSTDTQYF.

The V gene is TRBV10-3, the J gene TRBJ1-1; a weak D match, TRBD1 (5 bases). Trimming shortened V by 6 bases and J by 8 bases, and 10 bases separated the two germline ends. Germline CDR1 ENHRY, CDR2 SYGVKD. The CDR3 totals 11 residues. This CDR3 is CAISAGIEAFF. The DNA of the CDR3 is TGTGCCATCAGCGCAGGGATAGAAGCTTTCTTT.

The rearrangement links TRBV24-1 to TRBJ1-5; D remains ambiguous. The germline gives CDR1 KGHDR, CDR2 SFDVKD. The CDR3 totals 15 residues. V lost 3 bases to trimming and J lost 3 bases, with 11 bases between them. The CDR3 protein is CATSDGQTNNQPQHF. The CDR3 DNA follows: TGTGCCACCAGTGATGGGCAGACCAACAATCAGCCCCAGCATTTT.

V is TRBV6-2 or TRBV6-3 and J is TRBJ2-7; 14 nucleotides agree with TRBD2. Germline V gene sequence: CDR1 MNHEY, CDR2 SVGEGT. The trim removed 1 base at V and 2 bases at J, leaving 7 bases unmatched. This CDR3 is built from 18 residues. DNA of the CDR3: TGTGCCAGCAGTTACTTAAGGACTAGCGGGAGGAATACCTACGAGCAGTACTTC. Translation gives CASSYLRTSGRNTYEQYF.